The 4 T cell receptor beta chains in this list originate from one sample, sequenced in a study of blood T cell repertoires in COVID-19. The protocol was immunoSEQ multiplex PCR, while the TCRdb copy is restricted to in-frame clones and leaves out a portion. Of around 200,000 clones in the sample, 87% were seen once. The sequencing sample was made of peripheral blood. The receptors stem from a woman under 30 who had recovered from COVID-19.

This chain connects TRBV6-5 to TRBJ1-1, with TRBD1 matching 7 bases. V shed 8 bases, J shed 1 base, and the junction held 1 base outside the gene matches. Germline CDR1 reads MNHEY; CDR2 reads SVGAGI. This CDR3 has 12 residues. CDR3: CASEGANTEAFF. CDR3 nucleotides: TGTGCCAGCGAGGGGGCGAACACTGAAGCTTTCTTT.

CDR3 in DNA: TGTGCCAGCAGCCTCCACAGGGGACTCTACGAGCAGTACTTC. Amino acid sequence: CASSLHRGLYEQYF. The chain carries TRBV7-2 and TRBJ2-7; possible D gene TRBD1, 7 bases. Germline CDR1 and CDR2: SGHTA and FQGNSA. The germline V and J ends were trimmed by 5 bases and 3 bases, with 14 bases remaining between them. The CDR3 has 14 amino acids.

The chain links TRBV19 to TRBJ2-7, with D hard to call. This CDR3 has 12 amino acids. Germline V lookup: CDR1 LNHDA, CDR2 SQIVND (reference sequence). V dropped 7 bases and J dropped 3 bases, with 10 bases sitting between them. The CDR3 nucleotides read TGTGCCAGTACCGACAAGTTCTACGAGCAGTACTTC. This translates into CASTDKFYEQYF.

This sequence joins TRBV18 and TRBJ1-3, with 10 bases that match TRBD1. CDR3 length: 18 amino acids. Trimming at V came to 2 bases and at J to 4 bases, leaving 11 bases not matched to a gene. Germline CDR1 KGHSH, CDR2 LQKENI. The CDR3, as DNA: TGTGCCAGCTCACCAGAGTTACCGGGACAGGGGTTCGGAAACACCATATATTTT. It translates to CASSPELPGQGFGNTIYF.